The rows below give T cell receptor beta chains drawn from one sample of a study of blood T cell repertoires in COVID-19. Generated by immunoSEQ multiplex PCR, the TCRdb table keeps only in-frame clones and is missing some. Among about 220,000 clones listed, 75% to 90% were seen once. The sequenced sample was PBMCs or T cells enriched from blood (not recorded which). These receptors originate from a woman aged 40 to 55 with acute COVID-19. CDR3s include the opening cysteine and the closing phenylalanine or tryptophan. D genes are given only for firm matches. Size is omitted from some rows. Given values are once, few, many or a class for expanded clones.

CDR3aa: CASSPPMGEDLGQSDTQYF; CDR3nt: TGTGCCAGCTCACCGCCTATGGGGGAGGATCTGGGGCAAAGCGATACGCAGTATTTT; abundance: -; v_gene: TRBV18; d_gene: -; j_gene: TRBJ2-3
CDR3aa: CAWTGQTNYGYTF; CDR3nt: TGTGCCTGGACCGGACAGACTAACTATGGCTACACCTTC; abundance: -; v_gene: TRBV30; d_gene: -; j_gene: TRBJ1-2
CDR3aa: CASSQEDYTDTQYF; CDR3nt: TGTGCCAGCAGCCAAGAAGACTACACAGATACGCAGTATTTT; abundance: -; v_gene: TRBV3-1/TRBV3-2; d_gene: -; j_gene: TRBJ2-3
CDR3aa: CASSLGNRVQETQYF; CDR3nt: TGTGCCAGCAGCTTAGGTAACAGGGTACAAGAGACCCAGTACTTC; abundance: -; v_gene: TRBV7-9; d_gene: -; j_gene: TRBJ2-5
CDR3aa: CASRLTGSSGYTF; CDR3nt: TGTGCCAGCAGGCTTACGGGATCGTCTGGCTACACCTTC; abundance: -; v_gene: TRBV5-8; d_gene: -; j_gene: TRBJ1-2
CDR3aa: CASSPLGRGDEQFF; CDR3nt: TGTGCCAGCTCACCACTCGGCAGGGGCGATGAGCAGTTCTTC; abundance: -; v_gene: TRBV18; d_gene: -; j_gene: TRBJ2-1
CDR3aa: CASRRDRANYGYTF; CDR3nt: TGTGCCAGTAGGAGGGACAGAGCTAACTATGGCTACACCTTC; abundance: -; v_gene: TRBV19; d_gene: TRBD1; j_gene: TRBJ1-2
CDR3aa: CATAGQVPNYGYTF; CDR3nt: TGTGCCACCGCGGGACAGGTTCCTAACTATGGCTACACCTTC; abundance: -; v_gene: TRBV19; d_gene: TRBD1; j_gene: TRBJ1-2
CDR3aa: CASSPGGTSTDTQYF; CDR3nt: TGCGCCAGCAGCCCGGGGGGAACTAGCACAGATACGCAGTATTTT; abundance: -; v_gene: TRBV5-1; d_gene: TRBD2; j_gene: TRBJ2-3
CDR3aa: CASSWTGPGGNQPQHF; CDR3nt: TGTGCCAGCAGCTGGACAGGGCCAGGGGGCAATCAGCCCCAGCATTTT; abundance: -; v_gene: TRBV5-8; d_gene: TRBD1; j_gene: TRBJ1-5
CDR3aa: CASSPIRGEKLFF; CDR3nt: TGTGCCAGCAGCCCCATAAGAGGGGAAAAACTGTTTTTT; abundance: -; v_gene: TRBV11-2; d_gene: -; j_gene: TRBJ1-4
CDR3aa: CASSQDRRHIATNEKLFF; CDR3nt: TGTGCCAGCAGCCAAGATCGGCGACACATCGCAACTAATGAAAAACTGTTTTTT; abundance: once; v_gene: TRBV14; d_gene: -; j_gene: TRBJ1-4
CDR3aa: CASSELGQGHNQPQHF; CDR3nt: TGTGCCAGCAGTGAATTGGGGCAGGGGCATAATCAGCCCCAGCATTTT; abundance: once; v_gene: TRBV6-1; d_gene: -; j_gene: TRBJ1-5
CDR3aa: CASSIGQGSAGYGYTF; CDR3nt: TGTGCCAGCAGCATAGGACAGGGGTCAGCCGGCTATGGCTACACCTTC; abundance: -; v_gene: TRBV9; d_gene: TRBD1; j_gene: TRBJ1-2
CDR3aa: CASSPGTSGGFLETQYF; CDR3nt: TGTGCCAGCAGCCCCGGGACTAGCGGGGGGTTCTTGGAGACCCAGTACTTC; abundance: -; v_gene: TRBV9; d_gene: TRBD2; j_gene: TRBJ2-5
CDR3aa: CASSGGSEWPQHF; CDR3nt: TGTGCCAGCAGCGGAGGGTCCGAGTGGCCCCAGCATTTT; abundance: once; v_gene: TRBV5-6; d_gene: -; j_gene: TRBJ1-5
CDR3aa: CASSIFPNSYEQYF; CDR3nt: TGTGCCAGTAGTATATTTCCCAACTCCTACGAGCAGTACTTC; abundance: -; v_gene: TRBV19; d_gene: -; j_gene: TRBJ2-7
CDR3aa: CASSQEGLGGNQPQHF; CDR3nt: TGTGCCAGCAGCCAAGAGGGCCTCGGTGGCAATCAGCCCCAGCATTTT; abundance: -; v_gene: TRBV3-1/TRBV3-2; d_gene: -; j_gene: TRBJ1-5
CDR3aa: CASRDLNYGYTF; CDR3nt: TGTGCCAGCAGGGACTTAAACTATGGCTACACCTTC; abundance: -; v_gene: TRBV7-9; d_gene: -; j_gene: TRBJ1-2
CDR3aa: CATSRRDSTEAFF; CDR3nt: TGTGCCACCAGCAGAAGGGACAGCACTGAAGCTTTCTTT; abundance: -; v_gene: TRBV15; d_gene: TRBD1; j_gene: TRBJ1-1
CDR3aa: CASSLGLAGVAEQFF; CDR3nt: TGCGCCAGCAGCTTGGGACTAGCGGGGGTCGCCGAGCAGTTCTTC; abundance: -; v_gene: TRBV5-1; d_gene: TRBD2; j_gene: TRBJ2-1
CDR3aa: CASSQDPGSSYEQYF; CDR3nt: TGCGCCAGCAGCCAAGATCCCGGGTCCAGCTACGAGCAGTACTTC; abundance: -; v_gene: TRBV4-1; d_gene: -; j_gene: TRBJ2-7
CDR3aa: CASSVGGSQGSGNTIYF; CDR3nt: TGTGCCAGCAGCGTAGGTGGGTCACAGGGCTCCGGAAACACCATATATTTT; abundance: -; v_gene: TRBV9; d_gene: -; j_gene: TRBJ1-3
CDR3aa: CASRFTYNEQFF; CDR3nt: TGTGCCAGCAGATTTACCTACAATGAGCAGTTCTTC; abundance: -; v_gene: TRBV11-2; d_gene: -; j_gene: TRBJ2-1
CDR3aa: CASSLEREPGNTIYF; CDR3nt: TGTGCCAGCTCCCTGGAGAGGGAACCGGGAAACACCATATATTTT; abundance: few; v_gene: TRBV18; d_gene: -; j_gene: TRBJ1-3
CDR3aa: CASSSGQAANTIYF; CDR3nt: TGTGCCAGCAGCTCGGGACAGGCTGCAAACACCATATATTTT; abundance: -; v_gene: TRBV11-3; d_gene: TRBD1; j_gene: TRBJ1-3
CDR3aa: CASSQVGQGPSYEQYF; CDR3nt: TGCGCCAGCAGCCAAGTAGGGCAGGGTCCCTCCTACGAGCAGTACTTC; abundance: -; v_gene: TRBV4-3; d_gene: -; j_gene: TRBJ2-7
CDR3aa: CASSGRQGSSAFF; CDR3nt: TGTGCCAGCAGTGGCAGACAGGGGAGTTCCGCTTTCTTT; abundance: few; v_gene: TRBV25-1; d_gene: TRBD1; j_gene: TRBJ1-1
CDR3aa: CASSRQTGMNTEAFF; CDR3nt: TGTGCCAGCAGCCGTCAGACAGGAATGAACACTGAAGCTTTCTTT; abundance: -; v_gene: TRBV5-5; d_gene: -; j_gene: TRBJ1-1
CDR3aa: CASSPQGQLPNYGYTF; CDR3nt: TGTGCCAGCAGCCCGCAAGGACAGCTCCCTAACTATGGCTACACCTTC; abundance: few; v_gene: TRBV5-5; d_gene: -; j_gene: TRBJ1-2
CDR3aa: CASTLAGGWDYGYTF; CDR3nt: TGTGCCAGCACCCTGGCAGGGGGCTGGGACTATGGCTACACCTTC; abundance: -; v_gene: TRBV28; d_gene: TRBD1; j_gene: TRBJ1-2